The 28 T cell receptor beta chains below come from one sample, sequenced in a study of technical replicates of blood from a handful of donors. This table comes from immunoSEQ multiplex PCR, and its TCRdb copy is limited to in-frame clones, with some not included. Found here are under 65,000 clones, around nine tenths of them singletons; the top ten hold about 5%. The sequenced sample was PBMCs. These receptors were obtained from a human donor in good health. Some clones in this sample may be carry-over from other donors' samples.

This chain links TRBV4-3 with TRBJ2-2; 8 nucleotides agree with TRBD1. CDR1 LGHNA and CDR2 YSLEER come from the germline V gene. The ends lost 0 bases at V and 2 bases at J; junction bases unmatched: 5. This CDR3 is built from 17 residues. CDR3 amino acids: CASSQEGQGLNTGELFF. For the CDR3, the DNA is TGCGCCAGCAGCCAAGAAGGACAGGGACTCAACACCGGGGAGCTGTTTTTT.

This chain connects TRBV7-2 to TRBJ1-1; D remains ambiguous. Germline CDR1 and CDR2: SGHTA and FQGNSA. V was pared by 4 bases and J by 10 bases, with 19 bases between. The CDR3 spans 14 residues. CDR3: CASSSPLDLPGAFF. CDR3 DNA sequence: TGTGCCAGCAGCTCTCCCCTCGACCTTCCGGGAGCTTTCTTT.

This clone was counted between two and nine times. The gene calls are TRBV19 and TRBJ1-2; D is ambiguous. V dropped 3 bases and J dropped 4 bases, with 12 bases sitting between them. Germline V gene sequence: CDR1 LNHDA, CDR2 SQIVND (reference sequence). There are 14 residues in the CDR3. The CDR3 is CASSIPAETYGYTF. In DNA, the CDR3 is TGTGCCAGTAGTATCCCCGCAGAAACCTATGGCTACACCTTC.

This rearrangement joins TRBV6-6 to TRBJ1-2; D is perhaps TRBD1 (5 bases). The CDR3 is 14 residues long. Germline V gene data show CDR1 as MNHNY and CDR2 as SVGAGI (reference sequence). Trimming took off 10 bases at V and 4 bases at J, with 19 bases between the two ends. The CDR3, as DNA: TGTGCCACCCGAAGAGTACGGGGGTTCTATGGCTACACCTTC. Protein product: CATRRVRGFYGYTF.

This rearrangement joins TRBV2 to TRBJ2-3; D is possibly TRBD2 (6 bases). The CDR3 runs to 16 residues. Germline CDR1 and CDR2: SNHLY and FYNNEI. Trimming took off 6 bases at V and 1 base at J, with 17 bases between the two ends. The CDR3 is CASRLDPGLRTDTQYF. CDR3 nucleotide sequence: TGTGCCAGCAGACTGGACCCGGGACTCCGCACAGATACGCAGTATTTT.

The chain is built from TRBV7-8 and TRBJ2-2, with D maybe TRBD2 (5 bases). Between the trimmed V and J ends, which lost 8 bases and 5 bases, there was a span of 18 bases. The CDR3 has 15 amino acids. Germline CDR1 reads SGHVS; CDR2 reads FQNEAQ. Here the CDR3 reads CASFGLARDTGELFF. Written as DNA, the CDR3 is TGTGCCAGCTTCGGATTAGCGCGAGATACCGGGGAGCTGTTTTTT.

CDR3 region: CASSLSGRGTYEQYF. The CDR3 DNA follows: TGTGCCAGCAGTTTATCAGGGCGGGGGACCTACGAGCAGTACTTC. This sequence joins TRBV28 and TRBJ2-7; 7 nucleotides line up with TRBD2. The germline V gene encodes CDR1 MDHEN and CDR2 SYDVKM. The CDR3 is made up of 15 amino acids. V lost 1 base, J lost 2 bases, and 5 bases stayed unmatched. Full variable domain (outside the CDR3, taken from reference TRBV28 and TRBJ2-7): DVKVTQSSRYLVKRTGEKVFLECVQDMDHENMFWYRQDPGLGLRLIYFSYDVKMKEKGDIPEGYSVSREKKERFSLILESASTNQTSMYLCASSLSGRGTYEQYFGPGTRLTVT.

The rearrangement uses TRBV7-9 and TRBJ2-3, with unresolved D. The CDR3 runs 12 residues. V was cut by 3 bases and J by 6 bases, with 7 bases left in between. In germline, CDR1 is SEHNR, CDR2 FQNEAQ (reference sequence). CDR3 residues: CASSFGPDTQYF. The CDR3 DNA reads TGTGCCAGCAGCTTCGGTCCGGATACGCAGTATTTT.

V usage is TRBV9 and J usage is TRBJ2-2; 7 positions match TRBD1. The germline V gene has CDR1 SGDLS and CDR2 YYNGEE. With V trimmed by 3 bases and J by 5 bases, 7 bases remained unmatched. The CDR3 is 15 residues long. CDR3 DNA sequence: TGTGCCAGCAGCGCTGAGGGACAGCGGACCGGGGAGCTGTTTTTT. Residues: CASSAEGQRTGELFF.

This rearrangement joins TRBV7-3 to TRBJ2-3; 10 bases agree with TRBD2. V gave up 5 bases and J gave up 5 bases; unmatched junction bases: 13. This CDR3 comprises 17 residues. Looked up from germline, CDR1 is SGHTA and CDR2 is FQGTGA. This chain's CDR3 is CASSHGGSGRVQDTQYF. The DNA for the CDR3 is TGTGCCAGCAGCCACGGCGGGAGCGGGAGGGTCCAAGATACGCAGTATTTT.

The sample holds one count of this clone. This chain links TRBV6-5 with TRBJ2-7; 7 bases fit TRBD1. The junction had 7 bases not matched to a gene; V was cut back by 5 bases and J by 6 bases. The CDR3 has 13 residues. Germline assignment: CDR1 MNHEY and CDR2 SVGAGI. The CDR3 sequence is CASSIGDSFEQYF. CDR3 nucleotide sequence: TGTGCCAGCAGTATCGGGGACAGTTTCGAGCAGTACTTC.

V usage is TRBV7-9 and J usage is TRBJ1-6, with a weak D call TRBD1 (6 bases). With 4 bases removed from V and 7 bases from J, the gap between germline ends came to 11 bases. The CDR3 extends over 14 amino acids. In germline, CDR1 is SEHNR, CDR2 FQNEAQ (reference sequence). The CDR3: CASSSSGTNSPLHF. CDR3 bases: TGTGCCAGCAGCTCATCCGGGACAAATTCACCCCTCCACTTT.

The rearrangement uses TRBV13 and TRBJ2-7, with TRBD2 matching over 10 bases. The V and J ends lost 5 bases and 3 bases, in that order; junction bases with no gene match: 7. The CDR3 consists of 15 residues. From germline, CDR1 is PRHDT and CDR2 FYEKMQ (reference sequence). CDR3 coding DNA: TGTGCCAGCAGCCCCCGGACTAGCGGTCTCTACGAGCAGTACTTC. Translation gives CASSPRTSGLYEQYF.

The chain combines TRBV7-6 with TRBJ2-2; weak D call: TRBD2 (5 bases). The CDR3 loop spans 14 amino acids. Germline V gives CDR1 SGHVS, CDR2 FNYEAQ. V lost 5 bases to trimming and J lost 4 bases, with 11 bases between them. The CDR3 coding sequence is TGTGCCAGCAGCCTCGGGGTCGGCACCGGGGAGCTGTTTTTT. Its protein is CASSLGVGTGELFF.

This clone was observed a few times. V is TRBV7-9 and J is TRBJ2-2; tentatively, D is TRBD2 (6 bases). With 7 bases removed from V and 5 bases from J, the gap between germline ends came to 17 bases. The CDR3 contains 15 residues. CDR1 and CDR2 (germline): SEHNR, FQNEAQ (reference sequence). The CDR3 region has the DNA TGTGCCAGCATGCCGGGGGAACTATCAACCGGGGAGCTGTTTTTT. Translating it yields CASMPGELSTGELFF.

The J gene is TRBJ1-1, the V gene TRBV18, with 8 bases lining up with TRBD1. There are 14 residues in the CDR3. Germline CDR1 is KGHSH and CDR2 is LQKENI. V lost 2 bases and J lost 4; bases outside the gene matches: 3. Written as DNA, the CDR3 is TGTGCCAGCTCACCAGACAGGGGAAGCACTGAAGCTTTCTTT. Its protein is CASSPDRGSTEAFF.

Details on this clone: One end of the junction fails to match germline, which may point to a read error. The genes are TRBV12-5 and TRBJ1-3, with a tentative D call TRBD1 (6 bases). This CDR3 is built from 11 residues. CDR1 is LGHNT and CDR2 is FRNRAP in the germline V gene. For the CDR3, the DNA is TGTGCTAGTGGCTTCCAACAGGGAAAAGATTTT. This sequence encodes CASGFQQGKDF. The whole variable domain, remainder taken from reference TRBV12-5 and TRBJ1-3, is DARVTQTPRHKVTEMGQEVTMRCQPILGHNTVFWYRQTMMQGLELLAYFRNRAPLDDSGMPKDRFSAEMPDATLATLKIQPSEPRDSAVYFCASGFQQGKDFGEGSWLTVV.

V is TRBV5-1 and J is TRBJ2-7, with TRBD2 matching 9 bases. This CDR3 comprises 16 residues. Germline values: CDR1 SGHRS, CDR2 YFSETQ. With V trimmed by 1 base and J by 1 base, 6 bases remained unmatched. This CDR3 is CASSLILRGGSYEQYF. In DNA form, the CDR3 reads TGCGCCAGCAGCTTGATTTTGCGGGGGGGGTCCTACGAGCAGTACTTC.

In this sample, this clone turned up once. This chain connects TRBV13 to TRBJ2-2; 10 bases fit TRBD2. CDR1 PRHDT and CDR2 FYEKMQ come from the germline V gene (reference sequence). The CDR3 extends over 16 amino acids. The V gene end was trimmed by 5 bases and the J gene end by 1 base; junction bases not matched to a gene: 4. The CDR3 spells CASSLQRGGNTGELFF. CDR3 DNA: TGTGCCAGCAGCCTACAGCGGGGGGGGAACACCGGGGAGCTGTTTTTT.

The J gene is TRBJ1-1, the V gene TRBV29-1; TRBD1 matches at 10 bases. CDR3 size: 13 residues. V lost 4 bases, J lost 1 base, and 0 bases stayed unmatched. Germline lookup yields CDR1 SQVTM and CDR2 ANQGSEA. The CDR3: CSVGQGANTEAFF. The CDR3 region has the DNA TGCAGCGTTGGACAGGGGGCGAACACTGAAGCTTTCTTT.

The rearrangement links TRBV5-1 to TRBJ2-1; 7 bases are a match to TRBD1. This CDR3 is 14 amino acids long. The germline V gene has CDR1 SGHRS and CDR2 YFSETQ. V lost 0 bases to trimming and J lost 6 bases; unmatched junction nucleotides: 3. The CDR3 bases are TGCGCCAGCAGCTTGGGAGACAGGGTCAATGAGCAGTTCTTC. It codes for CASSLGDRVNEQFF.

This chain's CDR3 is CASSLLGSNTEAFF. The CDR3 DNA is TGTGCCAGCAGCTTACTAGGAAGTAACACTGAAGCTTTCTTT. The rearrangement joins TRBV7-6 to TRBJ1-1; D unclear. The CDR3 runs to 14 residues. V was cut by 2 bases and J by 2 bases, with 9 bases left in between. Per the germline V gene, CDR1 is SGHVS and CDR2 is FNYEAQ.

This chain links TRBV30 with TRBJ1-6; D possibly corresponds to TRBD1 (6 bases). V gave up 0 bases and J gave up 0 bases, with 18 bases separating them. In germline, CDR1 is GTSNPN, CDR2 SVGIG (reference sequence). The CDR3 loop spans 19 amino acids. As DNA, the CDR3 is TGTGCCTGGAGTGTACAGGGTTTACGCTTGAGCTCCTATAATTCACCCCTCCACTTT. Translation gives CAWSVQGLRLSSYNSPLHF.

Only one count was recorded for this clone. At one end the junction does not follow the germline gene, possibly because of a read error. The gene calls are TRBV19 and TRBJ2-7; TRBD1 agrees at 11 bases. Germline V CDR1 and CDR2: LNHDA, SQIVND (reference sequence). This CDR3 has 16 amino acids. CDR3 amino acids: CASSMGGTGGSHEQYF. Here the CDR3 DNA reads TGTGCTAGTAGTATGGGAGGGACAGGGGGTTCCCACGAGCAGTACTTC.

The V gene is TRBV7-2, the J gene TRBJ1-4, with TRBD1 identical over 8 bases. After removal of 2 bases from V and 8 bases from J, the junction contained 7 bases not matched to a gene. The CDR3 spans 15 residues. Germline V gene lookup returns CDR1 SGHTA and CDR2 FQGNSA. The CDR3 loop is CASSLPGQGEEKLFF. The CDR3 DNA reads TGTGCCAGCAGCTTACCAGGACAGGGCGAAGAAAAACTGTTTTTT. The complete variable domain, with remaining parts taken from reference TRBV7-2 and TRBJ1-4, reads GAGVSQSPSNKVTEKGKDVELRCDPISGHTALYWYRQSLGQGLEFLIYFQGNSAPDKSGLPSDRFSAERTGGSVSTLTIQRTQQEDSAVYLCASSLPGQGEEKLFFGSGTQLSVL.

The chain links TRBV2 to TRBJ2-1; the match to TRBD2 covers 7 bases. Per the germline V gene, CDR1 is SNHLY and CDR2 is FYNNEI. Unmatched junction bases numbered 10, after V lost 6 bases and J lost 2 bases. The CDR3 is 16 amino acids. In DNA, the CDR3 is TGTGCCAGCAGCCACACCCTAGCGGCTCCCTACAATGAGCAGTTCTTC. Translating it yields CASSHTLAAPYNEQFF.

The chain uses TRBV7-9 and TRBJ2-3, with TRBD1 matching 10 bases. V was clipped by 1 base and J by 5 bases; unmatched bases: 6. The CDR3 spans 16 residues. CDR1 is SEHNR, CDR2 FQNEAQ, per germline (reference sequence). The CDR3 protein is CASSLGDRGRIDTQYF. In DNA, the CDR3 is TGTGCCAGCAGCTTAGGAGACAGGGGGCGTATAGATACGCAGTATTTT.

The chain couples TRBV19 to TRBJ2-2; 10 positions agree with TRBD2. J lost 6 bases, V lost 7 bases, and 5 bases had no gene match. Germline CDR1 and CDR2: LNHDA and SQIVND (reference sequence). The CDR3 totals 14 residues. The CDR3 is CASIEREGSGELFF. CDR3 coding DNA: TGTGCCAGTATTGAGCGGGAGGGTTCCGGGGAGCTGTTTTTT.